The rows below give T cell receptor beta chains drawn from one sample of a study of blood T cell repertoires in COVID-19. Sequencing used immunoSEQ multiplex PCR; TCRdb keeps in-frame clones, though not all of them. The data contain 450,000 to 600,000 clones, about nine tenths of them seen just once; the ten biggest clones take up approximately 0.7%. The sample consisted of PBMCs or T cells enriched from blood (not recorded which). The receptors stem from a young woman who had recovered from COVID-19. CDR3s include the opening cysteine and the closing phenylalanine or tryptophan. A D gene is named only where the DNA matches it firmly. Only some rows state a clone size, as once, few, many or a class for expanded clones.

- | TRBJ2-7 | TRBD2 | TRBV6-4 | CASSGTGTSSPPGLLEQYF | TGTGCCAGCAGTGGGACCGGGACTAGCTCACCACCAGGCCTTCTCGAGCAGTACTTC
once | TRBJ2-3 | - | TRBV2 | CASSFRDSFTDTQYF | TGTGCCAGCAGCTTCCGGGACTCGTTCACAGATACGCAGTATTTT
- | TRBJ1-5 | - | TRBV6-6 | CASGPGLRQPQHF | TGTGCCAGCGGACCAGGGCTCAGACAGCCCCAGCATTTT
- | TRBJ2-7 | - | TRBV7-2 | CASSLQRGEQYF | TGTGCCAGCAGCCTTCAAAGGGGCGAGCAGTACTTC
- | TRBJ2-2 | TRBD2 | TRBV4-2 | CASSPRLSGGPGELFF | TGTGCCAGCAGCCCGCGTTTGAGCGGGGGTCCCGGGGAGCTGTTTTTT
- | TRBJ1-6 | - | TRBV5-5 | CASSLRQASNSPLHF | TGTGCCAGCAGCTTGCGTCAGGCTTCTAACTCACCCCTCCACTTT
- | TRBJ2-7 | - | TRBV7-9 | CASSPQGTYEQYF | TGTGCCAGCAGCCCACAGGGTACCTACGAGCAGTACTTC
- | TRBJ2-1 | TRBD2 | TRBV19 | CASSIEGSGGTSYNEQFF | TGTGCCAGTAGTATAGAGGGTAGCGGGGGGACCTCCTACAATGAGCAGTTCTTC
- | TRBJ2-5 | - | TRBV4-1 | CASSRGLAQETQYF | TGCGCCAGCAGCAGGGGACTGGCACAAGAGACCCAGTACTTC
- | TRBJ2-1 | TRBD1 | TRBV5-1 | CASSSTTGQGYNEQFF | TGCGCCAGCAGCTCCACTACGGGACAGGGATACAATGAGCAGTTCTTC
- | TRBJ1-4 | - | TRBV10-3 | CATKGETNEKLFF | TGTGCCACCAAAGGGGAAACTAATGAAAAACTGTTTTTT
few | TRBJ2-7 | - | TRBV27 | CASSLSGGYEQYF | TGTGCCAGCAGTTTATCTGGGGGGTACGAGCAGTACTTC
- | TRBJ2-3 | - | TRBV9 | CASSVAGQSTDTQYF | TGTGCCAGCAGCGTGGCGGGACAGAGCACAGATACGCAGTATTTT
few | TRBJ1-2 | TRBD1 | TRBV6-5 | CASSYDRATTGYTF | TGTGCCAGCAGTTACGACAGGGCGACCACTGGCTACACCTTC
- | TRBJ2-1 | - | TRBV2 | CASTFRTEAGNEQFF | TGTGCCAGCACCTTCCGGACGGAGGCGGGAAATGAGCAGTTCTTC